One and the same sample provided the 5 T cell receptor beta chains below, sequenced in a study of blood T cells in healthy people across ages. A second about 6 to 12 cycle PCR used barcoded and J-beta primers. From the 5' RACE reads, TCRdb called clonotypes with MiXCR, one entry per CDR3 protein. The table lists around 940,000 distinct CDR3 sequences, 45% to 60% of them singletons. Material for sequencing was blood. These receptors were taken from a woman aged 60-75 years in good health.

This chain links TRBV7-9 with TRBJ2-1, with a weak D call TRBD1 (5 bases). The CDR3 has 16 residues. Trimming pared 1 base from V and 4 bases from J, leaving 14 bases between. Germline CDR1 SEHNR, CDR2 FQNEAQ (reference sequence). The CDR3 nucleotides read TGTGCCAGCAGCTTAGTAGGTACAGGAATTTACAATGAGCAGTTCTTC. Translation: CASSLVGTGIYNEQFF.

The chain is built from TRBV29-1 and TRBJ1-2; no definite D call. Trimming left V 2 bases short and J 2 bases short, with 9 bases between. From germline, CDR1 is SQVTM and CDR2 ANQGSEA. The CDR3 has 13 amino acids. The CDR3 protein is CSVERDRNYGYTF. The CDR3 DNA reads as TGCAGCGTTGAAAGGGATAGAAACTATGGCTACACCTTC.

In DNA, the CDR3 is TGCAGTGCAACGCGAGCGGCCCCCTACGAGCAGTACTTC. It yields the protein CSATRAAPYEQYF. The chain links TRBV20-1 to TRBJ2-7; maybe TRBD2 (5 bases). Trimming pared 6 bases from V and 2 bases from J, leaving 14 bases between. Germline lookup yields CDR1 DFQATT and CDR2 SNEGSKA (reference sequence). The length of the CDR3 is 13 residues.

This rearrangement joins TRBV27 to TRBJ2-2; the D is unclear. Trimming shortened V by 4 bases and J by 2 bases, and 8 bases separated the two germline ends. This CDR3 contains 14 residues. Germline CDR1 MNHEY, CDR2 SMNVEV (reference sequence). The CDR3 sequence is CASSSVRNTGELFF. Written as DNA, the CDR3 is TGTGCCAGCAGTTCCGTCAGAAACACCGGGGAGCTGTTTTTT.

The CDR3 sequence is CASSPRQGAGSRAFF. The CDR3 coding sequence is TGTGCCAGCAGCCCACGACAGGGGGCAGGGTCTCGGGCTTTCTTT. The chain is built from TRBV7-6 and TRBJ1-1, with 10 bases that match TRBD1. The CDR3 length is 15 residues. V lost 5 bases and J lost 11; bases outside the gene matches: 14. Germline lookup yields CDR1 SGHVS and CDR2 FNYEAQ. The whole variable domain, remainder taken from reference TRBV7-6 and TRBJ1-1, is GAGVSQSPRYKVTKRGQDVALRCDPISGHVSLYWYRQALGQGPEFLTYFNYEAQQDKSGLPNDRFSAERPEGSISTLTIQRTEQRDSAMYRCASSPRQGAGSRAFFGQGTRLTVV.